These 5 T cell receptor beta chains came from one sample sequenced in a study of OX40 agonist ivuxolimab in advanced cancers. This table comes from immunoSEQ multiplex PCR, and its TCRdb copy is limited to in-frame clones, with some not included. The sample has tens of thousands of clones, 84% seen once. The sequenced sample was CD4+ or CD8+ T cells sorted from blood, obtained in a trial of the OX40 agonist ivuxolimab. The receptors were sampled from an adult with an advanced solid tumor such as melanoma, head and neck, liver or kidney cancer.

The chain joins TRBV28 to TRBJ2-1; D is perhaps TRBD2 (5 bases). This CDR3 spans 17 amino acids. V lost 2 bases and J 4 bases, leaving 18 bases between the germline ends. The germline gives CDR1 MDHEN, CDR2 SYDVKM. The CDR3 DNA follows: TGTGCCAGCAGTTTAGGAAGACTACTACTCCCTTACAATGAGCAGTTCTTC. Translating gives CASSLGRLLLPYNEQFF.

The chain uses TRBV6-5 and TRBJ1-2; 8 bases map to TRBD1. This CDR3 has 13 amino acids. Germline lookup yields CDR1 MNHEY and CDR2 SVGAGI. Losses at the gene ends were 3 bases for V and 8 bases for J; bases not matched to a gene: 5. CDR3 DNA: TGTGCCAGCAGTTATGACAGGGGAGGCGGCTACACCTTC. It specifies CASSYDRGGGYTF.

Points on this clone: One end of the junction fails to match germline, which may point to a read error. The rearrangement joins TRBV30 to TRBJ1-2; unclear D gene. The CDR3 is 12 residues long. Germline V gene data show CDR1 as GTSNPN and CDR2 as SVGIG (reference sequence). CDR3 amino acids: CAWSDLNYGHTF. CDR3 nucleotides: TGTGCCTGGAGTGACCTTAACTATGGCCACACCTTC.

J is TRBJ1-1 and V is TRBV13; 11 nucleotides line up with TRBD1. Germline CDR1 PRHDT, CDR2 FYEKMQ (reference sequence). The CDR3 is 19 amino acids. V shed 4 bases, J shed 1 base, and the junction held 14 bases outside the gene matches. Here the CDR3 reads CASSYTSKLGQGANTEAFF. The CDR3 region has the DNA TGTGCCAGCAGCTACACCTCCAAACTCGGACAGGGGGCGAACACTGAAGCTTTCTTT.

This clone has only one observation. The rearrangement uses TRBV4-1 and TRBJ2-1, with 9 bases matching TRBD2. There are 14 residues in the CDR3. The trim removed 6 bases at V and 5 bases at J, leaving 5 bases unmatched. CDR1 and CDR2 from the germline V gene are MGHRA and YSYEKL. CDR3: CASRRGLADNEQFF. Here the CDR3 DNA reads TGCGCCAGCAGACGGGGACTAGCCGACAATGAGCAGTTCTTC.